The clone carrying this T cell receptor (beta chain) is medium-sized. The same CDR3 can be traced to other DNA sequences in this sample. In the PCR, 60 Vbeta and 13 Jbeta primers were used. Produced via immunoSEQ multiplex PCR; TCRdb's table is partial and in-frame only. The sample shows around 110,000 clones, 60% to 70% of them seen only once. This entry comes from a study of cytomegalovirus exposure and HLA in healthy donors. The sequence came from a woman between 35 and 50 years old in good health and CMV-seropositive. The sequencing sample was made of PBMCs.

In DNA form, the CDR3 reads TGTGCCAGCAGTTCGCAGGGACAAGGGAACTATGGCTACACCTTC. Translated, it gives CASSSQGQGNYGYTF. The chain has TRBV6-5 and TRBJ1-2, with D possibly TRBD1 on 6 matching bases. V lost 4 bases, J lost 2 bases, and 14 bases lay in between. The germline CDR1 and CDR2 sequences are MNHEY and SVGAGI. This CDR3 has 15 residues.